The 26 T cell receptor beta chains listed next were all sequenced from one sample in a study of control samples from healthy donors and cancer patients. The repertoire was sequenced with immunoSEQ multiplex PCR; TCRdb's copy has only in-frame clones and lacks some. The sample lists roughly 95,000 clones, 80% to 95% occurring once. The specimen sequenced was blood. The receptors derive from a human donor in good health. The donor label of this sample is uncertain.

The chain has TRBV7-8 and TRBJ2-3, with D possibly TRBD2 on 6 matching bases. The germline V gene has CDR1 SGHVS and CDR2 FQNEAQ. V was clipped by 11 bases and J by 1 base, with 10 bases between them. The CDR3 is 12 amino acids. The CDR3 bases are TGTGCCGTGCGGAGGGGCACAGATACGCAGTATTTT. Translation gives CAVRRGTDTQYF.

The rearrangement uses TRBV28 and TRBJ2-2; D perhaps matches TRBD2 (7 bases). This CDR3 contains 15 residues. V was cut by 5 bases and J by 5 bases, with 15 bases left in between. Germline CDR1 reads MDHEN; CDR2 reads SYDVKM. The CDR3 spells CASSIGGARTGELFF. CDR3 bases: TGTGCCAGCAGTATAGGGGGGGCCAGGACCGGGGAGCTGTTTTTT.

V and J are TRBV11-2 and TRBJ2-7; perhaps D is TRBD1 or TRBD2 (5 bases each). Germline V lookup: CDR1 SGHAT, CDR2 FQNNGV. This CDR3 contains 15 residues. V lost 1 base and J lost 3, with 13 bases in between. CDR3 in DNA: TGTGCCAGCAGCTTAGGGGGCGCAGGACTCTACGAGCAGTACTTC. Protein: CASSLGGAGLYEQYF.

This chain uses TRBV19 with TRBJ2-7; D might be TRBD2 (6 bases). V was pared by 5 bases and J by 5 bases, with 19 bases between. Per germline, CDR1 LNHDA and CDR2 SQIVND (reference sequence). This CDR3 is 15 amino acids long. The CDR3 DNA reads TGTGCCAGTAGTGCCGCGGGGAGAAGAACTGACGAGCAGTACGTC. Protein sequence: CASSAAGRRTDEQYV.

V usage is TRBV5-4 and J usage is TRBJ1-1; no reliable D call. V shed 6 bases and J shed 1 base, with 10 bases lying between them. CDR3 length: 13 residues. Germline assignment: CDR1 SGHNT and CDR2 YYREEE (reference sequence). The CDR3: CASTGQKNTEAFF. The CDR3 DNA follows: TGTGCCAGCACAGGTCAAAAGAACACTGAAGCTTTCTTT.

This sequence joins TRBV18 and TRBJ2-3, with D unresolved. Trimming took 3 bases from V and 3 from J, leaving 7 bases between them. The CDR3 consists of 13 residues. Per the germline V gene, CDR1 is KGHSH and CDR2 is LQKENI. The CDR3 region is CASSPVRTDTQYF. For the CDR3, the DNA is TGTGCCAGCTCACCCGTACGGACAGATACGCAGTATTTT.

This rearrangement joins TRBV5-5 to TRBJ2-2; D is undetermined. There are 14 residues in the CDR3. V lost 0 bases to trimming and J lost 2 bases, with 5 bases between them. Per the germline V gene, CDR1 is SGHKS and CDR2 is YYEKEE (reference sequence). This CDR3 reads CASSLVVNTGELFF. The DNA of the CDR3 is TGTGCCAGCAGCTTGGTAGTAAACACCGGGGAGCTGTTTTTT.

V gene TRBV10-3 combines with J gene TRBJ2-5, with a tentative D call TRBD2 (5 bases). Per the germline V gene, CDR1 is ENHRY and CDR2 is SYGVKD. There are 13 residues in the CDR3. V lost 4 bases and J lost 4, with 10 bases in between. CDR3 residues: CAISAGSAETQYF. The CDR3 DNA reads TGTGCCATCAGTGCTGGGAGTGCAGAGACCCAGTACTTC.

The V gene is TRBV5-4, the J gene TRBJ1-1, with D perhaps TRBD1 (5 bases). The V end was cut by 0 bases, the J end by 0 bases, with 15 bases between. CDR3 size: 17 residues. The germline V gene has CDR1 SGHNT and CDR2 YYREEE (reference sequence). CDR3 in amino acids: CASSLDSGYLLNTEAFF. For the CDR3, the DNA is TGTGCCAGCAGCTTGGACTCAGGGTACTTATTGAACACTGAAGCTTTCTTT.

V usage is TRBV27 and J usage is TRBJ2-3; 7 bases line up with TRBD1. There are 16 residues in the CDR3. Germline loops: CDR1 MNHEY, CDR2 SMNVEV (reference sequence). Trimming at V came to 5 bases and at J to 2 bases, leaving 10 bases not matched to a gene. DNA of the CDR3: TGTGCCAGCAGTCCATCCCTCGGACAGGCCACAGATACGCAGTATTTT. As protein: CASSPSLGQATDTQYF.

Remarks on this clone: Sequence at one end of the junction differs from germline and may be a read error. The rearrangement links TRBV6-2 or TRBV6-3 to TRBJ2-3, with 7 bases identical to TRBD2. Germline V lookup: CDR1 MNHEY, CDR2 SVGEGT. This CDR3 contains 14 residues. The DNA for the CDR3 is TGTGCCAGCAGTTACGGGAGGGGCACGGATACGCAGTATTTT. This translates into CASSYGRGTDTQYF.

This clone was picked up one time. The chain recombines TRBV10-2 with TRBJ2-4, with D possibly being TRBD1 (6 bases). V gave up 0 bases and J gave up 2 bases, with 17 bases separating them. Germline CDR1 WSHSY, CDR2 SAAADI. This CDR3 has 18 amino acids. The CDR3 region has the DNA TGCGCCAGCAGTGAGTCAAGTGGGGGCGATTTATCCAAAAACATTCAGTACTTC. As protein: CASSESSGGDLSKNIQYF.

The rearrangement links TRBV19 to TRBJ1-6; 12 positions agree with TRBD1. The ends lost 8 bases at V and 11 bases at J; junction bases unmatched: 7. CDR1 is LNHDA and CDR2 is SQIVND in the germline V gene (reference sequence). The CDR3 contains 14 residues. The CDR3 nucleotides read TGTGCCAGTGTGCCGGGACAGGGGGCTACACCCCTCCACTTT. It encodes CASVPGQGATPLHF.

The V call is TRBV7-2, the J call TRBJ1-5; D remains ambiguous. This CDR3 region has 15 residues. Germline V gene data show CDR1 as SGHTA and CDR2 as FQGNSA. V lost 2 bases and J 4 bases, leaving 12 bases between the germline ends. This CDR3 is CASSLQGGANQPQHF. The CDR3 region has the DNA TGTGCCAGCAGCTTACAAGGAGGAGCAAATCAGCCCCAGCATTTT.

Turning to this clone: The junction departs from germline at one end; a sequencing error may be responsible. The chain couples TRBV11-2 to TRBJ2-1; D gene ambiguous. The CDR3 loop spans 12 amino acids. Germline assignment: CDR1 SGHAT and CDR2 FQNNGV. CDR3 DNA: TGTGCCAGCACCTTAAATAACAATGAGCAGTTCTTC. Its translation: CASTLNNNEQFF.

The genes are TRBV19 and TRBJ1-5, with a weak D call TRBD1 (6 bases). Per the germline V gene, CDR1 is LNHDA and CDR2 is SQIVND (reference sequence). Trimming took off 9 bases at V and 0 bases at J, with 24 bases between the two ends. CDR3 length: 18 amino acids. The CDR3 DNA reads TGTGCCAGCGACAGTGGACAGAGCCCTCCTTATAGCAATCAGCCCCAGCATTTT. It is translated as CASDSGQSPPYSNQPQHF.

The chain combines TRBV5-1 with TRBJ2-1; 7 positions match TRBD1. Germline-derived CDR1 and CDR2 are SGHRS and YFSETQ. This CDR3 comprises 13 residues. With V trimmed by 4 bases and J by 4 bases, 2 bases remained unmatched. CDR3 coding DNA: TGCGCCAGCAGCGACAGGGCGTACAATGAGCAGTTCTTC. It is translated as CASSDRAYNEQFF. Variable domain in full (rest from reference TRBV5-1 and TRBJ2-1): KAGVTQTPRYLIKTRGQQVTLSCSPISGHRSVSWYQQTPGQGLQFLFEYFSETQRNKGNFPGRFSGRQFSNSRSEMNVSTLELGDSALYLCASSDRAYNEQFFGPGTRLTVL.

The table lists this clone with a few counts. V gene TRBV5-6 combines with J gene TRBJ2-5; TRBD2 aligns across 8 bases. J was trimmed by 5 bases and V by 0 bases; bases with no gene match: 6. CDR1 is SGHDT and CDR2 is YYEEEE in the germline V gene. The CDR3 is made up of 15 amino acids. This chain's CDR3 is CASSLVGGAQETQYF. In DNA, the CDR3 is TGTGCCAGCAGCTTGGTCGGGGGGGCTCAGGAGACCCAGTACTTC.

The chain is built from TRBV20-1 and TRBJ2-5; D uncertain. Trimming took 4 bases from V and 0 from J, leaving 0 bases between them. This CDR3 is 10 amino acids long. CDR1 DFQATT and CDR2 SNEGSKA come from the germline V gene (reference sequence). As DNA, the CDR3 is TGCAGTGCTAACCAAGAGACCCAGTACTTC. Translation gives CSANQETQYF.

The V gene is TRBV30, the J gene TRBJ2-5, with D tentatively TRBD1 (5 bases). V lost 7 bases and J 0 bases, leaving 12 bases between the germline ends. CDR3 length: 13 amino acids. In germline, CDR1 is GTSNPN, CDR2 SVGIG (reference sequence). CDR3: CASGRSDQETQYF. The CDR3, as DNA: TGTGCCTCAGGGCGGTCCGACCAAGAGACCCAGTACTTC.

V and J are TRBV5-1 and TRBJ1-6, with TRBD1 as a possible D gene (5 bases). This CDR3 is built from 15 residues. The V gene lost 2 bases and the J gene lost 9 bases, with 15 bases spanning the gap. Germline CDR1 SGHRS, CDR2 YFSETQ. The CDR3 spells CASSLMGREGSPLHF. The CDR3 DNA is TGCGCCAGCAGCTTAATGGGCAGGGAGGGTTCACCCCTCCACTTT. Together with reference TRBV5-1 and TRBJ1-6, the CDR3 gives the full variable domain: KAGVTQTPRYLIKTRGQQVTLSCSPISGHRSVSWYQQTPGQGLQFLFEYFSETQRNKGNFPGRFSGRQFSNSRSEMNVSTLELGDSALYLCASSLMGREGSPLHFGNGTRLTVT.

The rearrangement joins TRBV5-6 to TRBJ2-7, with D perhaps assigned TRBD1 or TRBD2 (5 bases each). CDR1 is SGHDT and CDR2 is YYEEEE in the germline V gene. The CDR3 contains 13 residues. V lost 7 bases and J lost 4, with 15 bases in between. The CDR3 DNA follows: TGTGCCAGCGGACCGAGGTGGGGGTACGAGCAGTACTTC. It translates to CASGPRWGYEQYF.

The chain carries TRBV7-8 and TRBJ2-3, with 13 bases matching TRBD2. The germline V gene has CDR1 SGHVS and CDR2 FQNEAQ. The CDR3 spans 18 residues. V trimming: 4 bases; J trimming: 5 bases; junction bases outside the gene matches: 12. The CDR3 sequence is CASSWPTLAGGPVDTQYF. In DNA, the CDR3 is TGTGCCAGCAGCTGGCCCACACTAGCGGGGGGGCCGGTAGATACGCAGTATTTT.

The V gene is TRBV6-6, the J gene TRBJ1-3; D uncertain. The V and J ends lost 2 bases and 0 bases respectively, with 8 bases between them. The CDR3 has 15 amino acids. Germline lookup yields CDR1 MNHNY and CDR2 SVGAGI (reference sequence). For the CDR3, the DNA is TGTGCCAGCAGTTACCATCCGGTCTCTGGAAACACCATATATTTT. Its protein is CASSYHPVSGNTIYF.

V gene TRBV2 combines with J gene TRBJ2-5, with D maybe TRBD2 (5 bases). The ends were cut back, 7 bases at V and 5 bases at J, with 14 bases in the middle. This CDR3 is 13 amino acids long. Germline CDR1 and CDR2: SNHLY and FYNNEI. CDR3 amino acids: CASKWTPVETQYF. The CDR3 bases are TGTGCCAGCAAATGGACTCCCGTGGAGACCCAGTACTTC.

This clone has just a few counts. The chain joins TRBV4-1 to TRBJ2-2, with 9 bases lining up with TRBD1. The CDR3 loop spans 18 amino acids. The V gene's germline CDR1 is MGHRA and CDR2 YSYEKL. The trim removed 0 bases at V and 6 bases at J, leaving 11 bases unmatched. This CDR3 reads CASSQDPPGTGRSGELFF. The CDR3 DNA is TGCGCCAGCAGCCAAGATCCGCCCGGGACAGGGCGGTCCGGGGAGCTGTTTTTT.